This T cell receptor (beta chain) emerged from a study of CD8 T cells in ankylosing spondylitis. Quantitative 5'-RACE was performed with molecular barcodes, and it yielded the TCR beta libraries. TCRdb used MiXCR to reprocess the 5' RACE reads, holding one entry per CDR3 protein. The table lists 300,000 to 350,000 distinct CDR3 sequences, roughly 10% of them singletons. Study-wide findings and caveats: Disease-linked clones had a CD8+ phenotype and relatively low frequency in peripheral blood. Seemingly distinctive of ankylosing spondylitis blood was a TCR beta motif formed by eight highly homologous variants. Reported data indicate significant enrichment of disease-linked clones within matched ankylosing spondylitis synovial fluid.

This clonotype was seen at least ten times. As yet, its antigen is unknown. The CDR3 is made up of 15 amino acids. Looked up from germline, CDR1 is SGHTA and CDR2 is FQGNSA. Trimming cost V 6 bases and J 3 bases; bases outside gene matches: 9. This chain connects TRBV7-2 to TRBJ2-7; 9 bases map to TRBD1. The TCR originated in a female donor with ankylosing spondylitis or in good health (not recorded which). Sequencing was done on a sample of blood, either unsorted or a sorted T cell fraction (not recorded which). CDR3 DNA: TGTGCCAGCAGTGAAACCTGGACAGGGGACTACGAGCAGTACTTC. Its protein is CASSETWTGDYEQYF.